Below are 18 T cell receptor beta chains sequenced from a single sample in a study of shared clonotypes between healthy human individuals. Generated by immunoSEQ multiplex PCR, the TCRdb table keeps only in-frame clones and is missing some. The table lists hundreds of thousands of clones, about 95% of them singletons. Naive CD8 isolation took CD45RO-negative cells positively selected for CCR7 and excluded terminally differentiated effector memory CD45RA+ cells. Sample: naive CD8+ T cells sorted from blood. Source of these receptors: a woman aged 25 to 39 in good health.

The chain carries TRBV5-6 and TRBJ2-1; 14 bases line up with TRBD2. CDR1 is SGHDT, CDR2 YYEEEE, per germline. With 1 base clipped from V and 4 bases from J, the junction kept 10 bases outside the gene matches. The CDR3 runs 19 residues. CDR3 loop: CASSLYTSGLAGGYNEQFF. The CDR3, as DNA: TGTGCCAGCAGCTTGTACACTTCCGGACTAGCGGGAGGTTACAATGAGCAGTTCTTC.

The genes are TRBV5-4 and TRBJ2-5; 9 nucleotides agree with TRBD1. The CDR3 consists of 14 residues. CDR1 is SGHNT, CDR2 YYREEE, per germline (reference sequence). With V trimmed by 0 bases and J by 5 bases, 2 bases remained unmatched. CDR3 amino acids: CASSLDRGLETQYF. CDR3 nucleotides: TGTGCCAGCAGCTTGGACAGGGGGCTTGAGACCCAGTACTTC.

Details on this clone: Other DNA sequences in this sample translate to the same CDR3. This rearrangement joins TRBV29-1 to TRBJ1-1, with 8 positions matching TRBD1. The CDR3 consists of 13 residues. Germline values: CDR1 SQVTM, CDR2 ANQGSEA. V shed 6 bases and J 0 bases; nucleotides not matched to a gene: 3. The CDR3 sequence: CSVRTGLNTEAFF. In nucleotides, the CDR3 is TGCAGCGTCCGGACAGGGTTGAACACTGAAGCTTTCTTT.

The V call is TRBV2, the J call TRBJ2-1; unclear D gene. This CDR3 comprises 12 residues. In germline, CDR1 is SNHLY, CDR2 FYNNEI. The V gene lost 2 bases and the J gene lost 8 bases, with 7 bases spanning the gap. The CDR3 DNA follows: TGTGCCAGCAGTGAAAGTTGGGATGAGCAGTTCTTC. It translates to CASSESWDEQFF.

The J gene is TRBJ1-3, the V gene TRBV6-1; D remains ambiguous. The CDR3 loop spans 15 amino acids. Deletions cut 1 base from V and 7 bases from J, with 14 bases between. The germline V gene has CDR1 MNHNS and CDR2 SASEGT. The CDR3 spells CASSEEGIVRNTIYF. In DNA form, the CDR3 reads TGTGCCAGCAGTGAAGAAGGTATAGTTCGGAACACCATATATTTT.

This chain uses TRBV11-2 with TRBJ1-1, with D unclear. Germline V gene data show CDR1 as SGHAT and CDR2 as FQNNGV. This CDR3 has 13 amino acids. V lost 6 bases and J 4 bases, leaving 12 bases between the germline ends. The CDR3 region has the DNA TGTGCCAGCAGATACTCTTTTGCCACTGAAGCTTTCTTT. Translating it yields CASRYSFATEAFF.

The CDR3 here is CASSPGAQTEAFF. The CDR3 DNA is TGTGCCAGCAGTCCAGGGGCGCAGACTGAAGCTTTCTTT. The chain uses TRBV2 and TRBJ1-1; D is possibly TRBD1 (6 bases). Trimming stripped 5 bases from V and 5 bases from J, with 12 bases between. The V gene's germline CDR1 is SNHLY and CDR2 FYNNEI. The CDR3 has 13 residues.

This chain joins TRBV27 and TRBJ2-7, with 9 bases identical to TRBD1. CDR3 length equals 15 residues. With V trimmed by 0 bases and J by 5 bases, 5 bases remained unmatched. Germline V gene sequence: CDR1 MNHEY, CDR2 SMNVEV (reference sequence). The CDR3 spells CASSLSGDRVNEQYF. The DNA of the CDR3 is TGTGCCAGCAGTTTATCTGGGGACAGGGTGAACGAGCAGTACTTC.

V and J are TRBV7-8 and TRBJ2-1, with 12 bases that match TRBD2. This CDR3 has 16 amino acids. Per germline, CDR1 SGHVS and CDR2 FQNEAQ. V shed 5 bases, J shed 2 bases, and the junction held 4 bases outside the gene matches. In nucleotides, the CDR3 is TGTGCCAGCAGCCCTGCTAGCGGGAGGGCCTACAATGAGCAGTTCTTC. Protein sequence: CASSPASGRAYNEQFF.

A note on this clone: A junction boundary mismatches the germline segment, possibly from a read error. The genes are TRBV2 and TRBJ1-4; 8 bases are a match to TRBD1. The CDR3 has 11 amino acids. Germline V gene data show CDR1 as SNHLY and CDR2 as FYNNEI. The CDR3 DNA follows: TGTGCCAGCAGTGTTGGACAGGGTGATAGTTTT. Protein product: CASSVGQGDSF.

The CDR3: CASSDETGTPDEQYF. The CDR3 coding sequence is TGTGCCAGCAGTGACGAGACCGGGACCCCAGACGAGCAGTACTTC. The rearrangement links TRBV27 to TRBJ2-7; D possibly uses TRBD1 or TRBD2 (5 bases each). The germline V gene encodes CDR1 MNHEY and CDR2 SMNVEV (reference sequence). Trimming left V 5 bases short and J 5 bases short, with 19 bases between. The CDR3 length is 15 residues.

CDR3 sequence: CASSGKKLSTDTQYF. CDR3 sequence (DNA): TGTGCCAGCAGTGGTAAAAAACTAAGCACAGATACGCAGTATTTT. The chain couples TRBV28 to TRBJ2-3, with no clear D. Germline CDR1 is MDHEN and CDR2 is SYDVKM. The CDR3 runs to 15 residues. V shed 5 bases and J shed 0 bases, with 12 bases lying between them.

The chain uses TRBV7-9 and TRBJ2-7; weak D call: TRBD2 (6 bases). This CDR3 has 13 residues. CDR1 SEHNR and CDR2 FQNEAQ come from the germline V gene (reference sequence). Deletions cut 5 bases from V and 1 base from J, with 9 bases between. CDR3 DNA: TGTGCCAGCAGCGGGACTCCTTCCTACGAGCAGTACTTC. It specifies CASSGTPSYEQYF.

V and J are TRBV18 and TRBJ2-5; D may match TRBD1 or TRBD2 (7 bases each). The germline CDR1 and CDR2 sequences are KGHSH and LQKENI. This CDR3 spans 17 amino acids. V lost 2 bases to trimming and J lost 2 bases, with 18 bases between them. CDR3 coding DNA: TGTGCCAGCTCACCAGTGGGGAGGGGGCGCAGTCAAGAGACCCAGTACTTC. Translation: CASSPVGRGRSQETQYF.

This clone appeared once. The chain combines TRBV2 with TRBJ2-7, with D unresolved. Trimming removed 7 bases from V and 0 bases from J, with 7 bases in between. CDR3 length equals 12 residues. Germline CDR1 SNHLY, CDR2 FYNNEI. For the CDR3, the DNA is TGTGCCAGCAATGGCCCCTCCTACGAGCAGTACTTC. It codes for CASNGPSYEQYF.

The chain carries TRBV13 and TRBJ2-1; 8 bases align to TRBD1. CDR3 length: 18 residues. With 5 bases clipped from V and 3 bases from J, the junction kept 15 bases outside the gene matches. CDR1 and CDR2 from the germline V gene are PRHDT and FYEKMQ (reference sequence). The CDR3 is CASSGSPGQVWDYNEQFF. In nucleotides, the CDR3 is TGTGCCAGCAGCGGATCACCGGGACAGGTGTGGGACTACAATGAGCAGTTCTTC.

V usage is TRBV6-1 and J usage is TRBJ2-7; D could derive from TRBD1 or TRBD2 (5 bases each). The V end lost 3 bases, the J end lost 2 bases, and 11 bases lay between the germline ends. Germline V gene sequence: CDR1 MNHNS, CDR2 SASEGT. CDR3 length equals 14 residues. CDR3 nucleotide sequence: TGTGCCAGCAGTGATCCCGGGGCAACCTACGAGCAGTACTTC. The encoded protein is CASSDPGATYEQYF.

This clone was seen only once. This chain links TRBV27 with TRBJ2-7, with 12 bases fitting TRBD2. The trim removed 5 bases at V and 1 base at J, leaving 6 bases unmatched. CDR1 is MNHEY and CDR2 is SMNVEV in the germline V gene (reference sequence). This CDR3 contains 16 residues. CDR3 sequence: CASSPTSGSRSYEQYF. The DNA for the CDR3 is TGTGCCAGCAGTCCGACTAGCGGGAGTCGGTCCTACGAGCAGTACTTC.